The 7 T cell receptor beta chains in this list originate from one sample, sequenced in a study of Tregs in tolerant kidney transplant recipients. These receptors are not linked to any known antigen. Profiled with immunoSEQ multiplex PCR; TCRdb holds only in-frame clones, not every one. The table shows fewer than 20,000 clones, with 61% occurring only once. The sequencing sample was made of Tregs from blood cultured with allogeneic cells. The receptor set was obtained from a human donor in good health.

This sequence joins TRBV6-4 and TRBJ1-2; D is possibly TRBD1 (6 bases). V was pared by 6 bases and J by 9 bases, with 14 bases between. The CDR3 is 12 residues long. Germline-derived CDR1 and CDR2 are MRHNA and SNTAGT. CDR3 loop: CASRGLQGSYTF. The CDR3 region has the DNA TGTGCCAGCAGAGGCCTACAGGGAAGCTACACCTTC.

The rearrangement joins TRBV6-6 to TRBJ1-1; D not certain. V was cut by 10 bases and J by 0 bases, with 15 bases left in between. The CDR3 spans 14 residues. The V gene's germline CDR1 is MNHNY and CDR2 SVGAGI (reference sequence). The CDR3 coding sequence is TGTGCCACCAGGCGGTCCGGCATGAACACTGAAGCTTTCTTT. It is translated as CATRRSGMNTEAFF.

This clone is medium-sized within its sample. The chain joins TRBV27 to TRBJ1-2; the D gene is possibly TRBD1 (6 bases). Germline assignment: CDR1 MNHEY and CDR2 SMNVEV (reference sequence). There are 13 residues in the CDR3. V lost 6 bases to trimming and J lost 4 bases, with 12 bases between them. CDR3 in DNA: TGTGCCAGCAGCAAGAGAGGGGGCTATGGCTACACCTTC. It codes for CASSKRGGYGYTF.

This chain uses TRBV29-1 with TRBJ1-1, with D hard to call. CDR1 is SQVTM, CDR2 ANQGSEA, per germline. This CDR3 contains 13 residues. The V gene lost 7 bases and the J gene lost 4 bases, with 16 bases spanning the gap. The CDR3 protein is CSGLGRASTEAFF. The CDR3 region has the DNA TGCAGCGGCCTCGGTAGGGCTAGCACTGAAGCTTTCTTT.

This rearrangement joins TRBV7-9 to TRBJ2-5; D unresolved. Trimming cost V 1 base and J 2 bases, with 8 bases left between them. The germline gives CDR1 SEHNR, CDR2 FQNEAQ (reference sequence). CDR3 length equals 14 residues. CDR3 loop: CASSLGQKQETQYF. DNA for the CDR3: TGTGCCAGCAGCTTAGGACAAAAACAAGAGACCCAGTACTTC.

CDR3 sequence reads: CASSLVFVSYNEQFF. In DNA form, the CDR3 reads TGCGCCAGCAGCCTTGTTTTCGTCTCCTACAATGAGCAGTTCTTC. The rearrangement joins TRBV23-1 to TRBJ2-1; no definite D call. TRBV23-1 is an ORF, and what it does is uncertain. V dropped 6 bases and J dropped 0 bases, with 12 bases sitting between them. This CDR3 contains 15 residues.

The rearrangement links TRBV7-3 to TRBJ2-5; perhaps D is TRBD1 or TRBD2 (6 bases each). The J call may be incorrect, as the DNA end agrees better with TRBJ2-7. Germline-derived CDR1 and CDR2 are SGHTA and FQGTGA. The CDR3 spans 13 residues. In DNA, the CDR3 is TGTGCCAGCAGCCCCCGGGGGCCCTACGAGCAGTACTTC. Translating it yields CASSPRGPYEQYF.